These 17 T cell receptor beta chains were sequenced from one sample in a study of spatial heterogeneity in lung cancer. Time point noted: sample taken at primary tumor resection. Whole RNA, which was extracted from tumor, nontumor lung tissue or frozen PBMC, was sequenced without any cell sorting. TCRdb re-derived calls from the 5' RACE reads in MiXCR, one entry per CDR3 protein. The sample has around 6,700 distinct CDR3 sequences; approximately 7% are singletons. This specimen consisted of PBMCs, obtained at surgery. The receptor set was obtained from a male donor with early-stage non-small cell lung cancer.

This clonotype appeared many times. For a library built for alpha chains, this beta chain is a stray read; little rests on its size. In DNA, the CDR3 is TGTGCCAGCAGCTTAGGACAGGGTGTCTCACCCCTCCACTTT. Amino acid sequence: CASSLGQGVSPLHF. The rearrangement uses TRBV7-2 and TRBJ1-6; TRBD1 agrees at 7 bases. Trimming took 1 base from V and 10 from J; bases not matched to a gene: 4. The germline V gene encodes CDR1 SGHTA and CDR2 FQGNSA. This CDR3 is 14 amino acids long.

There are many counts of this clonotype. In a library made to pick up alpha chains, this beta chain is a stray read with a size that means little. The J gene is TRBJ1-2, the V gene TRBV20-1; the D is unclear. CDR1 and CDR2 (germline): DFQATT, SNEGSKA (reference sequence). The CDR3 is 14 amino acids. V lost 6 bases to trimming and J lost 4 bases, with 18 bases between them. The DNA for the CDR3 is TGCAGTGCCGGCGCTCCTGGGCCCCGCTATGGCTACACCTTC. Translating gives CSAGAPGPRYGYTF.

At least ten counts were recorded for this clonotype. This beta chain represents an off-target read in a library built for alpha chains; its size is of limited meaning. The chain is built from TRBV2 and TRBJ2-2, with D possibly being TRBD2 (6 bases). Trimming removed 4 bases from V and 7 bases from J, with 13 bases in between. CDR1 is SNHLY, CDR2 FYNNEI, per germline. CDR3 length equals 14 residues. As DNA, the CDR3 is TGTGCCAGCAGTGTAACGGGAGACGGCGGGGAGCTGTTTTTT. Translated, it gives CASSVTGDGGELFF. Together with reference TRBV2 and TRBJ2-2, the CDR3 gives the full variable domain: EPEVTQTPSHQVTQMGQEVILRCVPISNHLYFYWYRQILGQKVEFLVSFYNNEISEKSEIFDDQFSVERPDGSNFTLKIRSTKLEDSAMYFCASSVTGDGGELFFGEGSRLTVL.

This clonotype occurred many times. This beta chain is a stray sequence in a library constructed for alpha chains; its clone size is not meaningful. The CDR3 here is CASSSSGGGQYF. The CDR3, as DNA: TGTGCCAGCAGCTCTTCAGGGGGCGGGCAGTACTTC. The chain has TRBV7-9 and TRBJ2-4; TRBD1 matches 8 bases. The ends lost 4 bases at V and 13 bases at J; junction bases unmatched: 6. The CDR3 contains 12 residues. The germline V gene encodes CDR1 SEHNR and CDR2 FQNEAQ (reference sequence).

This clonotype was picked up many times. This beta chain represents an off-target read in a library built for alpha chains; its size is of limited meaning. CDR3 protein: CASSQEERRTQYF. CDR3 in DNA: TGCGCCAGCAGCCAAGAGGAACGACGTACGCAGTATTTT. This sequence joins TRBV4-1 and TRBJ2-3; D not resolved. CDR3 size: 13 residues. Trimming left V 0 bases short and J 8 bases short, with 9 bases between. The germline V gene encodes CDR1 MGHRA and CDR2 YSYEKL.

This clonotype was recorded at least ten times. This beta chain slipped into a library made for alpha chains as a stray read, so its size is not meaningful. This sequence joins TRBV12-5 and TRBJ1-1; D is undetermined. Trimming shortened V by 1 base and J by 4 bases, and 13 bases separated the two germline ends. The length of the CDR3 is 15 residues. Germline CDR1 and CDR2: LGHNT and FRNRAP. CDR3 nucleotide sequence: TGTGCTAGTGGTTTGGCGATGGGAGGGAGCACTGAAGCTTTCTTT. Protein sequence: CASGLAMGGSTEAFF.

This clonotype was seen at least ten times. This beta chain is an unintended read in a library built for alpha chains; its size means little. The V and J genes are TRBV10-3 and TRBJ2-4; 8 positions agree with TRBD2. V trimming: 2 bases; J trimming: 4 bases; junction bases outside the gene matches: 4. CDR1 and CDR2 from the germline V gene are ENHRY and SYGVKD. The CDR3 is 15 residues long. The chain's CDR3 is CAISEGGGNKNIQYF. In nucleotides, the CDR3 is TGTGCCATCAGTGAGGGCGGGGGGAATAAAAACATTCAGTACTTC.

Many counts were recorded for this clonotype. In a library made to pick up alpha chains, this beta chain is a stray read with a size that means little. The chain carries TRBV4-1 and TRBJ2-3, with TRBD2 as a possible D gene (5 bases). This CDR3 has 13 amino acids. CDR1 and CDR2 (germline): MGHRA, YSYEKL. V lost 0 bases and J 11 bases, leaving 12 bases between the germline ends. This CDR3 reads CASSQDPGYGQYF. The CDR3 DNA follows: TGCGCCAGCAGCCAAGATCCGGGGTATGGGCAGTATTTT.

Many counts were recorded for this clonotype. Found in a library prepared for alpha chains, this beta chain is an off-target read, and its abundance has little meaning. The V call is TRBV20-1, the J call TRBJ2-1; 12 bases map to TRBD2. The germline V gene encodes CDR1 DFQATT and CDR2 SNEGSKA (reference sequence). CDR3 length: 15 residues. V trimming: 5 bases; J trimming: 5 bases; junction bases outside the gene matches: 7. In DNA form, the CDR3 reads TGCAGTGCTCTTGGACTAGCGGGACATAACAATGAGCAGTTCTTC. Amino acid sequence: CSALGLAGHNNEQFF.

At least ten counts were recorded for this clonotype. Little can be read into the size of this beta chain, an off-target read in a library designed for alpha chains. The chain is built from TRBV12-3 or TRBV12-4 and TRBJ2-6; TRBD1 matches 7 bases. This CDR3 region has 16 residues. With V trimmed by 4 bases and J by 1 base, 4 bases remained unmatched. The DNA for the CDR3 is TGTGCCAGCAGTTGGCAGGGGGTATCTGGGGCCAACGTCCTGACTTTC. Its translation is CASSWQGVSGANVLTF.

Many counts were recorded for this clonotype. Little can be read into the size of this beta chain, an off-target read in a library designed for alpha chains. V and J are TRBV7-2 and TRBJ1-1; no firm D call. Germline CDR1 SGHTA, CDR2 FQGNSA. The CDR3 sequence is 14 residues long. Trimming stripped 0 bases from V and 3 bases from J, with 8 bases between. Here the CDR3 reads CASSLAKGYTEAFF. CDR3 bases: TGTGCCAGCAGCTTAGCAAAAGGATACACTGAAGCTTTCTTT.

Many counts were recorded for this clonotype. Being off target in a library aimed at alpha chains, this beta chain has a size of little meaning. The chain uses TRBV7-9 and TRBJ1-1, with D uncertain. The CDR3 length is 12 residues. With 5 bases removed from V and 11 bases from J, the gap between germline ends came to 15 bases. Germline V lookup: CDR1 SEHNR, CDR2 FQNEAQ (reference sequence). The CDR3, as DNA: TGTGCCAGCAGCCCAGGCGCCAAGGGCGCTTTCTTT. Translation gives CASSPGAKGAFF. The full variable domain, completed using reference TRBV7-9 and TRBJ1-1, is DTGVSQNPRHKITKRGQNVTFRCDPISEHNRLYWYRQTLGQGPEFLTYFQNEAQLEKSRLLSDRFSAERPKGSFSTLEIQRTEQGDSAMYLCASSPGAKGAFFGQGTRLTVV.

This clonotype was detected many times. This beta chain came through as a stray read in a library set up for alpha chains, and its size says little. V and J are TRBV10-3 and TRBJ2-2; 12 bases match TRBD2. Germline CDR1 reads ENHRY; CDR2 reads SYGVKD. V was clipped by 5 bases and J by 0 bases; unmatched bases: 13. This CDR3 has 20 amino acids. Here the CDR3 DNA reads TGTGCCATCAGTTCGCGCCCCGTCCTAGCGGGAGGGCCGAACACCGGGGAGCTGTTTTTT. The encoded protein is CAISSRPVLAGGPNTGELFF.

This clonotype was observed many times. For a library built for alpha chains, this beta chain is a stray read; little rests on its size. The genes are TRBV20-1 and TRBJ2-3, with D possibly matching TRBD1 (5 bases). The CDR3 loop spans 14 amino acids. Germline CDR1 and CDR2: DFQATT and SNEGSKA (reference sequence). CDR3 protein: CSVLWGQNTDTQYF. The CDR3 nucleotides are TGCAGCGTTCTGTGGGGCCAGAACACAGATACGCAGTATTTT.

In its sample, this clonotype was seen a few times. This beta chain turned up in a library designed for alpha chains; as an off-target read, its abundance says little. The V gene is TRBV20-1, the J gene TRBJ2-5; D possibly matches TRBD1 or TRBD2 (5 bases each). Germline CDR1 DFQATT, CDR2 SNEGSKA (reference sequence). This CDR3 contains 13 residues. Trimming stripped 6 bases from V and 5 bases from J, with 16 bases between. CDR3 in DNA: TGCAGTGCCCCCCCTGAGGGGTTGGAGACCCAGTACTTC. Protein: CSAPPEGLETQYF.

This clonotype is labeled large. This beta chain is a stray sequence in a library constructed for alpha chains; its clone size is not meaningful. The chain employs TRBV3-1 and TRBJ2-3, with a possible D match to TRBD2 (6 bases). The V end was cut by 4 bases, the J end by 4 bases, with 21 bases between. The CDR3 covers 17 residues. Looked up from germline, CDR1 is LGHDT and CDR2 is YNNKEL (reference sequence). The chain's CDR3 is CASSPQSPSGYADTQYF. DNA for the CDR3: TGTGCCAGCAGCCCCCAGTCCCCCAGCGGGTATGCAGATACGCAGTATTTT.

This clonotype was seen repeatedly, ten times or more. This beta chain is a stray sequence in a library constructed for alpha chains; its clone size is not meaningful. This chain connects TRBV24-1 to TRBJ2-1, with 9 bases identical to TRBD1. Germline trimming cut 9 bases from V and 7 bases from J; bases unmatched to any gene: 6. The CDR3 has 13 residues. Germline CDR1 KGHDR, CDR2 SFDVKD. The CDR3 loop reads CATGGQGTNEQFF. CDR3 in DNA: TGTGCCACCGGAGGACAGGGGACGAATGAGCAGTTCTTC.